Each of the 27 T cell receptor beta chains below was sequenced from the same sample in a study of T cells in narcolepsy. Profiled with immunoSEQ multiplex PCR; TCRdb holds only in-frame clones, not every one. The sample records tens of thousands of clones, approximately 85% being singletons. Sequenced: CD45RA- memory CD4+ T cells from PBMCs. The origin of the receptors is a human donor with narcolepsy.

In its sample, this clone was seen a few times. The rearrangement joins TRBV10-3 to TRBJ2-7, with D perhaps matching TRBD1 (6 bases). Deletions cut 4 bases from V and 7 bases from J, with 14 bases between. Germline assignment: CDR1 ENHRY and CDR2 SYGVKD. This CDR3 has 13 amino acids. Here the CDR3 reads CAISGGTTWEQYF. The DNA for the CDR3 is TGTGCCATCAGTGGAGGGACAACTTGGGAGCAGTACTTC.

The genes are TRBV2 and TRBJ1-5; D unresolved. The V gene's germline CDR1 is SNHLY and CDR2 FYNNEI. The V gene lost 2 bases and the J gene lost 9 bases, with 14 bases spanning the gap. This CDR3 contains 14 residues. The CDR3 DNA follows: TGTGCCAGCAGTGAAAGCCGAGCGGTTGGGCCCCAGCATTTT. This gives the protein CASSESRAVGPQHF.

The rearrangement links TRBV5-1 to TRBJ1-3; tentative D call: TRBD1 (6 bases). The CDR3 is made up of 15 amino acids. The V end was cut by 0 bases, the J end by 6 bases, with 13 bases between. Germline V CDR1 and CDR2: SGHRS, YFSETQ. CDR3 in DNA: TGCGCCAGCAGCTTGGAACAGGGCGGGAAAAACACCATATATTTT. It codes for CASSLEQGGKNTIYF.

This chain joins TRBV27 and TRBJ1-3; D is unresolved. Germline V lookup: CDR1 MNHEY, CDR2 SMNVEV (reference sequence). The CDR3 extends over 13 amino acids. Deletions cut 4 bases from V and 5 bases from J, with 9 bases between. DNA of the CDR3: TGTGCCAGCAGTTCTGGACTGAGAAACACCATATATTTT. Encoded protein: CASSSGLRNTIYF.

The chain joins TRBV4-1 to TRBJ1-6; TRBD1 matches 7 bases. The CDR3 length is 18 residues. Germline CDR1 reads MGHRA; CDR2 reads YSYEKL. With 9 bases clipped from V and 4 bases from J, the junction kept 18 bases outside the gene matches. For the CDR3, the DNA is TGCGCCAGGGTAGACAGGGAGGATTGTTGCAATTATAATTCACCCCTCCACTTT. Residues: CARVDREDCCNYNSPLHF.

The chain is built from TRBV5-6 and TRBJ2-5; 7 bases agree with TRBD1. This CDR3 has 14 residues. Unmatched junction bases numbered 4, after V lost 4 bases and J lost 1 base. Germline lookup yields CDR1 SGHDT and CDR2 YYEEEE. CDR3 sequence: CASSVRQGQETQYF. The CDR3 DNA is TGTGCCAGCAGCGTTCGACAGGGCCAAGAGACCCAGTACTTC.

The chain recombines TRBV4-2 with TRBJ1-2; 10 bases agree with TRBD1. The ends lost 4 bases at V and 4 bases at J; junction bases unmatched: 9. Germline V gene lookup returns CDR1 LGHNA and CDR2 YNFKEQ. CDR3 length: 16 amino acids. CDR3 bases: TGTGCCAGCAGCCCTGCCGGACAGGGGGAATCCTATGGCTACACCTTC. Residues: CASSPAGQGESYGYTF.

This chain links TRBV7-2 with TRBJ1-1; D gene uncertain. Germline CDR1 and CDR2: SGHTA and FQGNSA. CDR3 length: 15 amino acids. V lost 1 base and J 5 bases, leaving 14 bases between the germline ends. The CDR3 DNA reads TGTGCCAGCAGCTTAGTTGAAGGGTCGGGGACTGAAGCTTTCTTT. It yields the protein CASSLVEGSGTEAFF.

This clone was counted a few times. The chain links TRBV5-1 to TRBJ2-5; 8 bases agree with TRBD2. Germline V CDR1 and CDR2: SGHRS, YFSETQ. The CDR3 length is 13 residues. V shed 7 bases and J 4 bases; nucleotides not matched to a gene: 6. CDR3 sequence reads: CASGDRGGETQYF. The CDR3 DNA reads TGCGCCAGCGGCGACCGGGGGGGAGAGACCCAGTACTTC.

In this sample, this clone turned up a few times. The J gene is TRBJ1-2, the V gene TRBV7-9, with 9 bases fitting TRBD1. Trimming cost V 6 bases and J 0 bases; bases outside gene matches: 8. Germline lookup yields CDR1 SEHNR and CDR2 FQNEAQ (reference sequence). The CDR3 is 16 residues long. The CDR3 here is CASRGMGQGANYGYTF. CDR3 coding DNA: TGTGCCAGCAGGGGAATGGGACAGGGAGCTAACTATGGCTACACCTTC. Full variable domain (remainder filled in from reference TRBV7-9 and TRBJ1-2): DTGVSQNPRHKITKRGQNVTFRCDPISEHNRLYWYRQTLGQGPEFLTYFQNEAQLEKSRLLSDRFSAERPKGSFSTLEIQRTEQGDSAMYLCASRGMGQGANYGYTFGSGTRLTVV.

In the case of this clone: Other DNA sequences from this sample encode an identical CDR3 as well. The CDR3, as DNA: TGCAGTGCCGGGGGCACAGATACGCAGTATTTT. Its protein is CSAGGTDTQYF. This rearrangement joins TRBV20-1 to TRBJ2-3; tentatively, D is TRBD2 (5 bases). The V end was cut by 6 bases, the J end by 1 base, with 5 bases between. CDR1 DFQATT and CDR2 SNEGSKA come from the germline V gene (reference sequence). This CDR3 has 11 residues.

CDR3 sequence: CASSENRGTGEKLFF. In nucleotides, the CDR3 is TGTGCCAGCTCAGAAAACAGGGGGACAGGTGAAAAACTGTTTTTT. J is TRBJ1-4 and V is TRBV18, with TRBD1 identical over 8 bases. The CDR3 length is 15 residues. Germline V lookup: CDR1 KGHSH, CDR2 LQKENI. Unmatched junction bases numbered 9, after V lost 5 bases and J lost 7 bases.

This clone occurred a few times. V is TRBV19 and J is TRBJ2-6; TRBD2 is a possible D gene (6 bases). V gave up 4 bases and J gave up 2 bases, with 12 bases separating them. The germline V gene has CDR1 LNHDA and CDR2 SQIVND (reference sequence). The CDR3 is made up of 16 amino acids. Written as DNA, the CDR3 is TGTGCCAGTAGTACCGGGGGTACGACTGGGGCCAACGTCCTGACTTTC. Amino acids: CASSTGGTTGANVLTF.

The rearrangement links TRBV6-5 to TRBJ2-7, with 7 bases fitting TRBD1. Germline V CDR1 and CDR2: MNHEY, SVGAGI. The CDR3 has 12 residues. V trimming: 7 bases; J trimming: 3 bases; junction bases outside the gene matches: 3. CDR3 sequence reads: CASIGDSYEQYF. The CDR3 DNA is TGTGCCAGCATTGGGGACAGCTACGAGCAGTACTTC.

This rearrangement joins TRBV21-1 to TRBJ1-5. TRBV21-1 represents a pseudogene. The CDR3 runs to 15 residues. CDR3 sequence reads: CASSKTRYSNQPQHF. CDR3 in DNA: TGTGCCAGCAGCAAAACCCGTTATAGCAATCAGCCCCAGCATTTT.

With respect to this clone: One junction end disagrees with the germline gene, perhaps due to a read error. The same CDR3 is also encoded by other DNA sequences in this sample. This chain connects TRBV5-4 to TRBJ1-1, with D perhaps matching TRBD1 (6 bases). From germline, CDR1 is SGHNT and CDR2 YYREEE (reference sequence). The CDR3 covers 15 residues. CDR3 protein: CASFSGGQGDTEAFF. Written as DNA, the CDR3 is TGTGCCAGCTTCTCGGGGGGACAAGGGGACACCGAAGCTTTCTTT.

This chain connects TRBV7-2 to TRBJ2-2; TRBD1 agrees at 7 bases. The CDR3 is made up of 15 amino acids. V gave up 5 bases and J gave up 7 bases; unmatched junction bases: 10. Germline V gene sequence: CDR1 SGHTA, CDR2 FQGNSA. CDR3 in amino acids: CASSPFGTASGELFF. The CDR3 DNA reads as TGTGCCAGCAGCCCATTTGGGACAGCCAGCGGGGAGCTGTTTTTT.

This CDR3 is CASSFVRQGGPSPLHF. The CDR3 nucleotides read TGTGCCAGCAGCTTCGTCCGACAGGGTGGGCCGTCACCCCTCCACTTT. The gene calls are TRBV13 and TRBJ1-6; 7 bases agree with TRBD1. V gave up 3 bases and J gave up 10 bases; unmatched junction bases: 12. CDR1 PRHDT and CDR2 FYEKMQ come from the germline V gene (reference sequence). The length of the CDR3 is 16 residues.

The rearrangement links TRBV14 to TRBJ2-7; D is unclear. V lost 1 base, J lost 6 bases, and 4 bases lay in between. CDR3 length: 11 amino acids. Germline V gene sequence: CDR1 SGHDN, CDR2 FVKESK. The CDR3 loop reads CASSQVAEQYF. Here the CDR3 DNA reads TGTGCCAGCAGCCAAGTGGCCGAGCAGTACTTC.

The chain is built from TRBV20-1 and TRBJ2-5, with unresolved D. CDR1 DFQATT and CDR2 SNEGSKA come from the germline V gene (reference sequence). The CDR3 has 11 amino acids. Trimming took 6 bases from V and 1 from J, leaving 6 bases between them. As DNA, the CDR3 is TGCAGTGCGAGAACCCAAGAGACCCAGTACTTC. Encoded protein: CSARTQETQYF.

The J gene is TRBJ2-7, the V gene TRBV19; possible D gene TRBD2, 6 bases. Trimming cost V 6 bases and J 1 base, with 16 bases left between them. CDR1 and CDR2 (germline): LNHDA, SQIVND (reference sequence). The CDR3 is 15 residues long. The CDR3 region is CASSSGGVGSYEQYF. The CDR3 DNA is TGTGCCAGTAGCTCCGGGGGTGTAGGATCCTACGAGCAGTACTTC.

This clone was observed a few times. The rearrangement joins TRBV7-9 to TRBJ2-3, with 9 bases lining up with TRBD1. Germline V gives CDR1 SEHNR, CDR2 FQNEAQ (reference sequence). This CDR3 comprises 17 residues. V dropped 1 base and J dropped 6; count of bases not matched to a gene: 11. Here the CDR3 reads CASSLVASGQGADTQYF. The DNA for the CDR3 is TGTGCCAGCAGCTTAGTGGCGTCGGGACAGGGCGCCGATACGCAGTATTTT.

The chain uses TRBV2 and TRBJ2-7; 10 bases map to TRBD2. The length of the CDR3 is 13 residues. In germline, CDR1 is SNHLY, CDR2 FYNNEI. The V segment lost 6 bases and the J segment 6 bases; nucleotides outside the gene matches: 5. The CDR3, as DNA: TGTGCCAGCAGAAGCGGGGGGGCCTTCGAGCAGTACTTC. The encoded protein is CASRSGGAFEQYF.

CDR3 residues: CASSVQTGVDGYTF. The CDR3 DNA sequence: TGTGCCAGCAGTGTCCAGACAGGGGTGGATGGCTACACCTTC. The chain is built from TRBV6-1 and TRBJ1-2; TRBD1 aligns across 8 bases. Trimming took 4 bases from V and 6 from J; bases not matched to a gene: 7. From germline, CDR1 is MNHNS and CDR2 SASEGT. The CDR3 is made up of 14 amino acids.

The V call is TRBV4-2, the J call TRBJ2-6, with D possibly matching TRBD1 (5 bases). The germline gives CDR1 LGHNA, CDR2 YNFKEQ. Trimming pared 4 bases from V and 0 bases from J, leaving 10 bases between. CDR3 length equals 16 residues. The CDR3 coding sequence is TGTGCCAGCAGCCTTCCCGACAGCTCTGGGGCCAACGTCCTGACTTTC. Translated: CASSLPDSSGANVLTF.

The rearrangement uses TRBV27 and TRBJ2-7; TRBD2 matches 8 bases. CDR1 and CDR2 from the germline V gene are MNHEY and SMNVEV (reference sequence). The junction had 12 bases not matched to a gene; V was cut back by 6 bases and J by 2 bases. CDR3 size: 16 residues. The CDR3 protein is CASRGLAGFPPYEQYF. CDR3 nucleotides: TGTGCCAGCAGGGGTCTAGCGGGCTTCCCCCCCTACGAGCAGTACTTC.

The V and J genes are TRBV28 and TRBJ2-7; D unresolved. The V end lost 6 bases, the J end lost 2 bases, and 5 bases lay between the germline ends. Germline lookup yields CDR1 MDHEN and CDR2 SYDVKM. This CDR3 has 11 amino acids. The CDR3 sequence: CASSLAYEQYF. The CDR3 nucleotides are TGTGCCAGCAGCCTAGCCTACGAGCAGTACTTC.